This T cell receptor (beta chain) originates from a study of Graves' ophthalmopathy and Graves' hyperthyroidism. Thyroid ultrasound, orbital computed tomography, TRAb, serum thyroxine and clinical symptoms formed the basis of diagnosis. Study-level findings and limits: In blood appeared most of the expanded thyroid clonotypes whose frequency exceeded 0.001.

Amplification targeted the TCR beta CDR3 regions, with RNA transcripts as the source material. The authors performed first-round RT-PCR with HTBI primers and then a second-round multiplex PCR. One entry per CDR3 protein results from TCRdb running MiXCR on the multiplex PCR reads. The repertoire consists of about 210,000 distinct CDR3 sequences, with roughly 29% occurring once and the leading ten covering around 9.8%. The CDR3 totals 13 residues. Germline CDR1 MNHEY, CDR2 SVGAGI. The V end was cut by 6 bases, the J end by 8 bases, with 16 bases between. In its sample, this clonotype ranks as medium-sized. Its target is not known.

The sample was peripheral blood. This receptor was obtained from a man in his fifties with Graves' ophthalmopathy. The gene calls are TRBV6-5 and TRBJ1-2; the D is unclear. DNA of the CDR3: TGTGCCAGCAGCGGGAACGGGGTTGGAGGCTACACCTTC. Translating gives CASSGNGVGGYTF.